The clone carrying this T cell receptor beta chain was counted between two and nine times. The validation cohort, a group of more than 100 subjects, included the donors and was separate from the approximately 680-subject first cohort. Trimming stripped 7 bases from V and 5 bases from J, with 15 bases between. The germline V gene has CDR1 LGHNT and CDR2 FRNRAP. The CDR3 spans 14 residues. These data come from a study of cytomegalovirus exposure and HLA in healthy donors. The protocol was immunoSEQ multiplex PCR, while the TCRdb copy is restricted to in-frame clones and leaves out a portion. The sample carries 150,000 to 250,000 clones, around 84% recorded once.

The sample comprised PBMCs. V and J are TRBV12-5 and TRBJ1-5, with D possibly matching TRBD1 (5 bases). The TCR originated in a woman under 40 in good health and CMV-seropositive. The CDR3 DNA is TGTGCTAGTGCCGCCCCGGGCAGGGATCAGCCCCAGCATTTT. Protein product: CASAAPGRDQPQHF.